A selection of T cell receptor beta chains follows, all from one sample in a study of CD8+ T cells in alopecia areata. Assay used: immunoSEQ multiplex PCR; TCRdb lists only in-frame clones, some missing. Of more than 95,000 clones detected, around 50% appear once; the ten largest clones hold about 8.8%. Sequenced input: CD4+ T cells sorted from blood. These receptors all come from a human donor in good health. CDR3s leave out the opening cysteine and the closing phenylalanine or tryptophan.

TRBJ2-3	TRBV7-2	ASSLAAQGITDTQY
TRBJ2-7	TRBV27	ASSLDRGPYEQY
TRBJ1-4	TRBV19	ASSILKGKQGTNEKLF
TRBJ2-6	TRBV27	ASRGPSRGANVLT
TRBJ1-2	TRBV7-9	ASSQQGYYGYT
TRBJ2-3	TRBV9	ASSARWDTQY
TRBJ2-2	TRBV4-2	ASSQDWMNTGELF
TRBJ1-2	TRBV5-1	ASSFGGVWGNGYT
TRBJ1-5	TRBV30	AWSVHGDNQPQH
TRBJ1-4	TRBV4-3	ASSQKQGNNEKLF